Following are 18 T cell receptor beta chains from one sample sequenced in a study of CD8 T cells in ankylosing spondylitis. TCRdb called the 5' RACE reads again in MiXCR, with one record for every CDR3 protein. The sample lists fewer than 250,000 distinct CDR3 sequences, approximately 10% occurring once. Input material: blood, either unsorted or a sorted T cell fraction (not recorded which). The source is a male donor with ankylosing spondylitis or in good health (not recorded which).

The table lists this clonotype with many counts. The V gene is TRBV25-1, the J gene TRBJ2-3; 12 nucleotides match TRBD2. The CDR3 is made up of 16 amino acids. CDR1 and CDR2 (germline): MGHDK, SYGVNS. V lost 5 bases to trimming and J lost 1 base; unmatched junction nucleotides: 4. The CDR3, as DNA: TGTGCCAGCAGTAATCGACTAGCGGGGGGCACAGATACGCAGTATTTT. Protein: CASSNRLAGGTDTQYF.

In its sample, this clonotype was seen many times. The chain links TRBV5-1 to TRBJ1-4; the D is unclear. The germline V gene has CDR1 SGHRS and CDR2 YFSETQ. The V end lost 4 bases, the J end lost 0 bases, and 10 bases lay between the germline ends. This CDR3 is built from 15 residues. This chain's CDR3 is CASSLDTSTNEKLFF. The DNA for the CDR3 is TGCGCCAGCAGCCTCGACACTTCAACTAATGAAAAACTGTTTTTT.

This clonotype was seen at least ten times. This chain uses TRBV12-3 or TRBV12-4 with TRBJ1-5; 12 bases are a match to TRBD1. This CDR3 is 15 amino acids long. The J segment lost 7 bases and the V segment lost 6 bases, leaving 7 bases of the junction unmatched. CDR3 sequence reads: CASSPGTGGRQPQHF. The CDR3 DNA follows: TGTGCCAGCAGCCCCGGGACAGGGGGCAGGCAGCCCCAGCATTTT.

The V call is TRBV6-1, the J call TRBJ1-1; D remains unclear. The CDR3 consists of 15 residues. Trimming removed 6 bases from V and 1 base from J, with 15 bases in between. Germline CDR1 and CDR2: MNHNS and SASEGT. The CDR3 sequence: CASSLKDPRNTEAFF. CDR3 in DNA: TGTGCCAGCAGCCTCAAAGACCCTCGGAACACTGAAGCTTTCTTT.

The chain recombines TRBV12-2 with TRBJ2-2; the DNA was not used to check the table's D call, TRBD2. TRBV12-2 is a documented pseudogene. CDR3 length: 17 residues. The chain's CDR3 is CASRLWSGSLNTGELFF. CDR3 DNA: TGTGCAAGTCGCCTTTGGAGCGGAAGTCTTAACACCGGGGAGCTGTTTTTT.

The genes are TRBV7-9 and TRBJ1-1; 7 positions agree with TRBD1. The CDR3 loop spans 14 amino acids. The germline V gene has CDR1 SEHNR and CDR2 FQNEAQ (reference sequence). Trimming cost V 2 bases and J 7 bases; bases outside gene matches: 7. The chain's CDR3 is CASSLPLGQVEAFF. The CDR3 DNA follows: TGTGCCAGCAGCTTACCCCTCGGACAGGTTGAAGCTTTCTTT.

This clonotype appeared a few times. A read error is possible here, since a much larger clone lies one base away. The chain links TRBV15 to TRBJ2-7, with a weak D call TRBD1 (5 bases). CDR3 length: 14 amino acids. The germline CDR1 and CDR2 sequences are LNHNV and YYDKDF (reference sequence). Trimming removed 1 base from V and 0 bases from J, with 7 bases in between. In DNA form, the CDR3 reads TGTGCCACCAGCAGAGCCACAGGCTCCTACGAGCAGTACTTC. Its protein is CATSRATGSYEQYF.

Ten or more counts support this clonotype. The J gene is TRBJ2-3, the V gene TRBV20-1; TRBD2 agrees at 8 bases. The CDR3 runs to 13 residues. Unmatched junction bases numbered 5, after V lost 6 bases and J lost 3 bases. Per germline, CDR1 DFQATT and CDR2 SNEGSKA (reference sequence). The CDR3 sequence: CSAPGGATDTQYF. The CDR3 region has the DNA TGCAGTGCCCCGGGAGGGGCGACAGATACGCAGTATTTT.

The sample holds many counts of this clonotype. The gene calls are TRBV5-1 and TRBJ2-7; TRBD1 matches at 8 bases. V was pared by 4 bases and J by 5 bases, with 8 bases of the junction left unmatched. The CDR3 contains 14 residues. Germline values: CDR1 SGHRS, CDR2 YFSETQ. The chain's CDR3 is CASSVGQGGNEQYF. The CDR3 DNA reads TGCGCCAGCAGCGTAGGACAGGGCGGCAACGAGCAGTACTTC.

This clonotype was counted at least ten times. The V call is TRBV3-1, the J call TRBJ1-5, with D perhaps matching TRBD1 (6 bases). The CDR3 loop spans 14 amino acids. Germline V gene sequence: CDR1 LGHDT, CDR2 YNNKEL (reference sequence). V was trimmed by 3 bases and J by 2 bases, leaving 8 bases between them. In DNA, the CDR3 is TGTGCCAGCAGCCAGAGGGGGGGCAATCAGCCCCAGCATTTT. It yields the protein CASSQRGGNQPQHF.

The chain combines TRBV29-1 with TRBJ1-3; 7 nucleotides match TRBD1. V shed 7 bases, J shed 2 bases, and the junction held 5 bases outside the gene matches. From germline, CDR1 is SQVTM and CDR2 ANQGSEA. The CDR3 spans 13 residues. The chain's CDR3 is CSATGQPGNTIYF. The CDR3 nucleotides read TGCAGCGCTACGGGACAGCCTGGAAACACCATATATTTT.

This clonotype was picked up a small number of times. V is TRBV6-2 or TRBV6-3 and J is TRBJ2-7; 8 nucleotides match TRBD2. The CDR3 runs to 13 residues. Germline V gene lookup returns CDR1 MNHEY and CDR2 SVGEGT. Germline trimming cut 5 bases from V and 12 bases from J; bases unmatched to any gene: 12. CDR3 nucleotide sequence: TGTGCCAGCAGTCCCTATTTGGGGCGGGAGGTGTACTTC. Its translation: CASSPYLGREVYF.

This clonotype was observed many times. The chain employs TRBV5-1 and TRBJ2-1, with TRBD2 matching over 10 bases. Germline lookup yields CDR1 SGHRS and CDR2 YFSETQ. The length of the CDR3 is 15 residues. J was trimmed by 4 bases and V by 0 bases; bases with no gene match: 1. The CDR3, as DNA: TGCGCCAGCAGCTTGGGACTAGCGGGTTACAATGAGCAGTTCTTC. It is translated as CASSLGLAGYNEQFF.

This clonotype appeared many times. The V call is TRBV3-1, the J call TRBJ1-6, with a possible D match to TRBD1 (5 bases). The CDR3 runs 16 residues. The germline V gene encodes CDR1 LGHDT and CDR2 YNNKEL (reference sequence). Trimming removed 3 bases from V and 10 bases from J, with 19 bases in between. As DNA, the CDR3 is TGTGCCAGCAGCCAGCCGCTCGGGGGGAAAGGCTCACCCCTCCACTTT. As protein: CASSQPLGGKGSPLHF. The whole variable domain, remainder taken from reference TRBV3-1 and TRBJ1-6, is DTAVSQTPKYLVTQMGNDKSIKCEQNLGHDTMYWYKQDSKKFLKIMFSYNNKELIINETVPNRFSPKSPDKAHLNLHINSLELGDSAVYFCASSQPLGGKGSPLHFGNGTRLTVT.

At least ten counts were recorded for this clonotype. The chain has TRBV29-1 and TRBJ1-4; D is unclear. This CDR3 contains 13 residues. Trimming pared 7 bases from V and 0 bases from J, leaving 9 bases between. Germline V gene data show CDR1 as SQVTM and CDR2 as ANQGSEA. In DNA, the CDR3 is TGCAGCGCTACTGTTGCAACTAATGAAAAACTGTTTTTT. Translating it yields CSATVATNEKLFF. Using reference TRBV29-1 and TRBJ1-4 for the parts outside the CDR3, the full variable domain is SAVISQKPSRDICQRGTSLTIQCQVDSQVTMMFWYRQQPGQSLTLIATANQGSEATYESGFVIDKFPISRPNLTFSTLTVSNMSPEDSSIYLCSATVATNEKLFFGSGTQLSVL.

This clonotype was recorded many times. The genes are TRBV11-2 and TRBJ2-7, with 8 bases aligning to TRBD1. V shed 0 bases and J 4 bases; nucleotides not matched to a gene: 14. The CDR3 is made up of 18 amino acids. Germline values: CDR1 SGHAT, CDR2 FQNNGV. In DNA form, the CDR3 reads TGTGCCAGCAGCTTAGATAGCTTCGGGACAGGTTCTTCTTACGAGCAGTACTTC. Its translation: CASSLDSFGTGSSYEQYF.

This clonotype was observed at least ten times. The chain uses TRBV20-1 and TRBJ1-5; D might be TRBD1 (5 bases). V was shortened by 5 bases and J by 6 bases, with 23 bases between the two germline ends. This CDR3 is 16 amino acids long. Germline CDR1 is DFQATT and CDR2 is SNEGSKA (reference sequence). The chain's CDR3 is CSARSSKGQGSQPQHF. DNA of the CDR3: TGCAGTGCTCGGTCCTCTAAGGGGCAGGGAAGTCAGCCCCAGCATTTT.

The chain has TRBV20-1 and TRBJ2-7; possibly TRBD1 or TRBD2 for D (5 bases each). The V end lost 6 bases, the J end lost 6 bases, and 15 bases lay between the germline ends. The germline gives CDR1 DFQATT, CDR2 SNEGSKA (reference sequence). This CDR3 is 12 amino acids long. The chain's CDR3 is CSAAPGRTEQYF. In DNA, the CDR3 is TGCAGTGCAGCCCCGGGGCGGACCGAGCAGTACTTC.